The 26 T cell receptor beta chains below all came from one sample that was sequenced in a study of regulatory T cells in long-lasting Graves disease. Building the TCR beta libraries relied on iRepertoire HTBI primers, and CDR3 regions underwent Arm-PCR. TCRdb called the multiplex PCR reads again in MiXCR, with one record for every CDR3 protein. The sample includes about 530,000 distinct CDR3 sequences, 15% to 20% of them seen just once. Sample time point: newly diagnosed GD, antithyroid drugs for less than 3 months. Extracted RNA from PBMCs served as the source of the TCR library. The same data also went into a second study, on T cells in Graves' hyperthyroidism and ophthalmopathy.

This specimen consisted of peripheral blood mononuclear cells (PBMCs), obtained at new diagnosis, from a patient treated with antithyroid drugs. These receptors came from a woman aged 40 to 65 with Graves disease.

This clonotype was seen at least ten times. The V call is TRBV5-1, the J call TRBJ2-3; D may be TRBD2 (6 bases). The CDR3 covers 15 residues. Trimming shortened V by 0 bases and J by 2 bases, and 10 bases separated the two germline ends. Looked up from germline, CDR1 is SGHRS and CDR2 is YFSETQ. In DNA form, the CDR3 reads TGCGCCAGCAGCTTGGGGGACTGGCCCACAGATACGCAGTATTTT. Translating it yields CASSLGDWPTDTQYF.

The chain joins TRBV12-3 or TRBV12-4 to TRBJ2-3, with 13 bases lining up with TRBD2. V trimming: 6 bases; J trimming: 0 bases; junction bases outside the gene matches: 15. The CDR3 sequence is 20 residues long. The CDR3 bases are TGTGCCAGCAGCTACCCAACCAGGGGACTAGCGGGGAGTAGCACAGATACGCAGTATTTT. Its protein product is CASSYPTRGLAGSSTDTQYF.

The V call is TRBV10-1, the J call TRBJ2-2; D is tentatively TRBD1 or TRBD2 (5 bases each). The length of the CDR3 is 15 residues. V was clipped by 0 bases and J by 6 bases, with 11 bases between them. Germline CDR1 is WNHNN and CDR2 is SYGVQD (reference sequence). The CDR3 DNA reads TGCGCCAGCAGTGAGTCGCTGGGGGACCCCGGGGAGCTGTTTTTT. It yields the protein CASSESLGDPGELFF.

This clonotype has a handful of counts. V gene TRBV28 combines with J gene TRBJ2-5, with D perhaps given as TRBD1 or TRBD2 (5 bases each). The CDR3 extends over 12 amino acids. Germline assignment: CDR1 MDHEN and CDR2 SYDVKM. V was pared by 6 bases and J by 4 bases, with 9 bases between. CDR3 sequence (DNA): TGTGCCAGCAGGGTGGGGACAGAGACCCAGTACTTC. The encoded protein is CASRVGTETQYF.

The sample holds many counts of this clonotype. The gene calls are TRBV20-1 and TRBJ2-5, with 12 positions matching TRBD2. The J segment lost 4 bases and the V segment lost 0 bases, leaving 6 bases of the junction unmatched. The CDR3 runs to 16 residues. The V gene's germline CDR1 is DFQATT and CDR2 SNEGSKA (reference sequence). The CDR3 loop reads CSARDPLAGGGETQYF. Here the CDR3 DNA reads TGCAGTGCTAGAGATCCCCTAGCGGGGGGGGGAGAGACCCAGTACTTC.

The table lists this clonotype with a count of one. V usage is TRBV19 and J usage is TRBJ2-7, with D maybe TRBD1 (7 bases). Trimming pared 3 bases from V and 3 bases from J, leaving 18 bases between. CDR1 LNHDA and CDR2 SQIVND come from the germline V gene (reference sequence). This CDR3 comprises 16 residues. The CDR3 nucleotides are TGTGCCAGTAGTATTGGAGGGGGCTTGGGGTACTACGAGCAGTACTTC. Translating gives CASSIGGGLGYYEQYF.

This clonotype was counted between two and nine times. The rearrangement links TRBV10-3 to TRBJ1-5; possible D gene TRBD1, 6 bases. The V and J ends lost 6 bases and 4 bases respectively, with 10 bases between them. The CDR3 spans 13 residues. Germline V gene sequence: CDR1 ENHRY, CDR2 SYGVKD. DNA for the CDR3: TGTGCCATCAGCGGACAGCAAAATCAGCCCCAGCATTTT. It encodes CAISGQQNQPQHF.

This clonotype was found many times. This chain links TRBV3-1 with TRBJ1-4, with TRBD1 matching 9 bases. Germline V gene lookup returns CDR1 LGHDT and CDR2 YNNKEL (reference sequence). J gave up 5 bases and V 4 bases, and 5 bases lay outside the gene matches. The CDR3 runs 15 residues. CDR3 nucleotide sequence: TGTGCCAGCAGCCTAACCGGGACAGGGAATGAAAAACTGTTTTTT. Amino acids: CASSLTGTGNEKLFF.

This clonotype was found many times. The chain couples TRBV20-1 to TRBJ2-2; 9 bases map to TRBD1. The CDR3 has 18 amino acids. With V trimmed by 1 base and J by 2 bases, 11 bases remained unmatched. The germline gives CDR1 DFQATT, CDR2 SNEGSKA (reference sequence). The CDR3 reads CSARAVTGGGRNTGELFF. The CDR3 DNA sequence: TGCAGTGCTAGAGCTGTCACAGGGGGCGGGCGAAACACCGGGGAGCTGTTTTTT.

This chain connects TRBV5-1 to TRBJ1-5; a possible D gene is TRBD1 (5 bases). V was cut by 1 base and J by 6 bases, with 14 bases left in between. The CDR3 totals 15 residues. Germline loops: CDR1 SGHRS, CDR2 YFSETQ. The CDR3 DNA reads as TGCGCCAGCAGCTTGAGAGGGACCTTAGGTCAGCCCCAGCATTTT. This gives the protein CASSLRGTLGQPQHF.

The CDR3 spells CASSYSKRGLWEQYF. CDR3 bases: TGTGCCAGCAGTTACTCGAAGCGGGGGCTTTGGGAGCAGTACTTC. The chain links TRBV6-5 to TRBJ2-7, with TRBD2 matching over 8 bases. The germline V gene encodes CDR1 MNHEY and CDR2 SVGAGI. J lost 7 bases, V lost 0 bases, and 8 bases had no gene match. The CDR3 is 15 amino acids.

There are many counts of this clonotype. The chain joins TRBV12-3 or TRBV12-4 to TRBJ2-1; 9 bases match TRBD2. This CDR3 spans 14 amino acids. With V trimmed by 6 bases and J by 3 bases, 3 bases remained unmatched. CDR3 protein: CASRAGGVYNEQFF. The CDR3 DNA follows: TGTGCCAGCAGAGCGGGGGGCGTCTACAATGAGCAGTTCTTC.

There are many counts of this clonotype. V is TRBV3-1 and J is TRBJ1-6, with no clear D. From germline, CDR1 is LGHDT and CDR2 YNNKEL (reference sequence). The CDR3 is 15 residues long. V lost 4 bases and J 9 bases, leaving 16 bases between the germline ends. CDR3 amino acids: CASSPGAGIPSPLHF. The CDR3 bases are TGTGCCAGCAGCCCTGGAGCGGGAATACCTTCACCCCTCCACTTT.

The V gene is TRBV7-2, the J gene TRBJ1-5; 7 bases are a match to TRBD1. V was pared by 5 bases and J by 6 bases, with 13 bases of the junction left unmatched. This CDR3 is 16 amino acids long. Looked up from germline, CDR1 is SGHTA and CDR2 is FQGNSA. The CDR3 DNA sequence: TGTGCCAGCAGCCCGGAGGGAGGGGGCGGTGGTCAGCCCCAGCATTTT. Translation gives CASSPEGGGGGQPQHF.

A note on this clonotype: This could be a read error, since a much larger clone is one nucleotide away. The chain employs TRBV2 and TRBJ1-2; D remains ambiguous. Looked up from germline, CDR1 is SNHLY and CDR2 is FYNNEI. This CDR3 contains 13 residues. The CDR3 bases are TGTGCCGGCAGTGCGACTCTTAACTATGGCTACACCTTC. Encoded protein: CAGSATLNYGYTF.

This clonotype was observed a handful of times. The genes are TRBV6-1 and TRBJ1-5; D possibly corresponds to TRBD1 (6 bases). The length of the CDR3 is 14 residues. The germline V gene has CDR1 MNHNS and CDR2 SASEGT. V shed 7 bases and J shed 5 bases, with 15 bases lying between them. The CDR3 nucleotides are TGTGCCAGCACCCCCGACAGGTACGATCAGCCCCAGCATTTT. Residues: CASTPDRYDQPQHF.

The chain employs TRBV10-3 and TRBJ1-2; weak D call: TRBD1 (6 bases). The length of the CDR3 is 14 residues. V gave up 2 bases and J gave up 8 bases, with 15 bases separating them. Germline-derived CDR1 and CDR2 are ENHRY and SYGVKD. DNA of the CDR3: TGTGCCATCAGTGAGCCCTCAGGGGCCGAAGGCTACACCTTC. This codes for CAISEPSGAEGYTF.

Ten or more counts support this clonotype. The V call is TRBV12-3 or TRBV12-4, the J call TRBJ1-3, with D possibly TRBD1 on 6 matching bases. The V gene lost 8 bases and the J gene lost 0 bases, with 14 bases spanning the gap. CDR3 length: 15 residues. CDR3 region: CASVFGTNSGNTIYF. The CDR3, as DNA: TGTGCCAGCGTGTTCGGGACAAACTCTGGAAACACCATATATTTT.

The genes are TRBV5-1 and TRBJ1-2; D gene uncertain. V shed 0 bases and J shed 4 bases, with 16 bases lying between them. Per the germline V gene, CDR1 is SGHRS and CDR2 is YFSETQ. This CDR3 has 16 amino acids. CDR3 in DNA: TGCGCCAGCAGCTTGGTCGGGGATTCCCCTGGCTATGGCTACACCTTC. It translates to CASSLVGDSPGYGYTF.

This clonotype has at least ten counts. The chain employs TRBV7-8 and TRBJ2-1; D might be TRBD1 (6 bases). This CDR3 has 16 residues. Germline V gene lookup returns CDR1 SGHVS and CDR2 FQNEAQ. V was clipped by 2 bases and J by 2 bases, with 13 bases between them. The DNA of the CDR3 is TGTGCCAGCAGCTTACAGGGGTTCCCTACCTACAATGAGCAGTTCTTC. It is translated as CASSLQGFPTYNEQFF.

This clonotype was counted between two and nine times. The chain carries TRBV10-3 and TRBJ1-1, with D possibly matching TRBD1 (5 bases). In germline, CDR1 is ENHRY, CDR2 SYGVKD. CDR3 length equals 14 residues. V lost 10 bases to trimming and J lost 2 bases, with 17 bases between them. CDR3 sequence: CATGGTGGNTEAFF. The CDR3 DNA follows: TGTGCCACAGGAGGGACGGGGGGAAACACTGAAGCTTTCTTT.

The chain combines TRBV2 with TRBJ2-7, with TRBD2 matching over 10 bases. V shed 6 bases and J 7 bases; nucleotides not matched to a gene: 24. CDR3 length equals 19 residues. The germline gives CDR1 SNHLY, CDR2 FYNNEI. Written as DNA, the CDR3 is TGTGCCAGCAGACCTTGGACTAGCGGACCATTACCCCCCTCTCGGGAGCAGTACTTC. It specifies CASRPWTSGPLPPSREQYF.

This clonotype was detected ten times or more. The chain employs TRBV9 and TRBJ1-2; D not certain. CDR1 is SGDLS, CDR2 YYNGEE, per germline. Between the trimmed V and J ends, which lost 0 bases and 5 bases, there was a span of 11 bases. The CDR3 is 14 residues long. This CDR3 reads CASSVDIVPYGYTF. The CDR3 DNA follows: TGTGCCAGCAGCGTAGACATAGTACCTTATGGCTACACCTTC. The full variable domain, rest sourced from reference TRBV9 and TRBJ1-2, is DSGVTQTPKHLITATGQRVTLRCSPRSGDLSVYWYQQSLDQGLQFLIQYYNGEERAKGNILERFSAQQFPDLHSELNLSSLELGDSALYFCASSVDIVPYGYTFGSGTRLTVV.

Notes on this clonotype: One base away lies a much larger clone, so this may be a sequencing read error. The chain combines TRBV24-1 with TRBJ1-2, with D hard to call. CDR1 is KGHDR and CDR2 is SFDVKD in the germline V gene. CDR3 length: 11 residues. The DNA of the CDR3 is TGTGCTACTGCTGACGTCTATGGCTACACCTTC. As protein: CATADVYGYTF.

In its sample, this clonotype was seen many times. The V gene is TRBV11-3, the J gene TRBJ1-1, with TRBD1 as a possible D gene (5 bases). The germline V gene encodes CDR1 SGHNT and CDR2 YENEEA. V was cut by 0 bases and J by 6 bases, with 11 bases left in between. The CDR3 consists of 14 residues. CDR3: CASSLDADNAEAFF. DNA of the CDR3: TGTGCCAGCAGCTTAGATGCGGACAACGCTGAAGCTTTCTTT. Variable domain in full (rest from reference TRBV11-3 and TRBJ1-1): EAGVVQSPRYKIIEKKQPVAFWCNPISGHNTLYWYLQNLGQGPELLIRYENEEAVDDSQLPKDRFSAERLKGVDSTLKIQPAELGDSAVYLCASSLDADNAEAFFGQGTRLTVV.

CDR3: CASSYGGVNSGNTIYF. As DNA, the CDR3 is TGTGCCAGCAGTTACGGGGGTGTTAACTCTGGAAACACCATATATTTT. This chain uses TRBV6-5 with TRBJ1-3; possibly TRBD1 for D (5 bases). V was pared by 2 bases and J by 0 bases, with 11 bases between. The CDR3 is 16 residues long. Germline CDR1 and CDR2: MNHEY and SVGAGI.